A single sample gave rise to the 17 T cell receptor beta chains below, sequenced in a study of OX40 agonist ivuxolimab in advanced cancers. Generated by immunoSEQ multiplex PCR, the TCRdb table keeps only in-frame clones and is missing some. Of approximately 74,000 clones in the sample, 85% are singletons; the top ten hold more than 0.5%. Sequences were derived from CD4+ or CD8+ T cells sorted from blood, sampled in a trial of the OX40 agonist ivuxolimab. These receptors all come from an adult with an advanced solid tumor such as melanoma, head and neck, liver or kidney cancer.

The gene calls are TRBV5-6 and TRBJ2-1, with TRBD2 matching 12 bases. Germline V gene lookup returns CDR1 SGHDT and CDR2 YYEEEE. The CDR3 extends over 17 amino acids. V lost 4 bases to trimming and J lost 0 bases; unmatched junction nucleotides: 5. CDR3 in amino acids: CASSERTSGASYNEQFF. CDR3 bases: TGTGCCAGCAGCGAGAGGACTAGCGGGGCCTCCTACAATGAGCAGTTCTTC.

The chain is built from TRBV7-3 and TRBJ2-2; 9 positions agree with TRBD2. The CDR3 has 16 amino acids. V dropped 1 base and J dropped 4; count of bases not matched to a gene: 4. In germline, CDR1 is SGHTA, CDR2 FQGTGA. The CDR3 DNA is TGTGCCAGCAGCTTAAGTAGCGGGAGATCCACCGGGGAGCTGTTTTTT. It specifies CASSLSSGRSTGELFF.

The CDR3 loop reads CASSGSGETQYF. The CDR3 nucleotides are TGTGCCAGCAGTGGGAGCGGGGAGACCCAGTACTTC. The chain couples TRBV6-1 to TRBJ2-5; perhaps TRBD2 as D (6 bases). Germline V gives CDR1 MNHNS, CDR2 SASEGT. V was shortened by 4 bases and J by 5 bases, with 8 bases between the two germline ends. This CDR3 region has 12 residues.

The V call is TRBV2, the J call TRBJ1-2, with 7 bases that match TRBD1. After removal of 6 bases from V and 6 bases from J, the junction contained 7 bases not matched to a gene. CDR1 is SNHLY and CDR2 is FYNNEI in the germline V gene. CDR3 length: 13 residues. In DNA form, the CDR3 reads TGTGCCAGCAGATTTGTGACAGGGAATGGCTACACCTTC. Translating it yields CASRFVTGNGYTF.

In its sample, this clone was seen once. The J gene is TRBJ2-7, the V gene TRBV6-6; D may be TRBD1 (6 bases). The germline CDR1 and CDR2 sequences are MNHNY and SVGAGI (reference sequence). The CDR3 length is 13 residues. V lost 6 bases to trimming and J lost 7 bases, with 16 bases between them. This CDR3 reads CASSSFGGQEQYF. Written as DNA, the CDR3 is TGTGCCAGCAGCTCCTTTGGGGGCCAAGAGCAGTACTTC.

The chain couples TRBV11-3 to TRBJ2-7; D might be TRBD2 (5 bases). V was trimmed by 5 bases and J by 1 base, leaving 12 bases between them. The germline CDR1 and CDR2 sequences are SGHNT and YENEEA. There are 14 residues in the CDR3. The CDR3 nucleotides are TGTGCCAGCAGCAGCGGCTTAACTTCCTACGAGCAGTACTTC. It codes for CASSSGLTSYEQYF.

The CDR3 coding sequence is TGTGCCAGCAGCTTGGAGGGACTAGCGGGAGGGCGAGGGGAGACCCAGTACTTC. It translates to CASSLEGLAGGRGETQYF. V usage is TRBV5-4 and J usage is TRBJ2-5, with 16 nucleotides matching TRBD2. V gave up 0 bases and J gave up 5 bases; unmatched junction bases: 7. The CDR3 spans 18 residues. Germline V CDR1 and CDR2: SGHNT, YYREEE (reference sequence).

The chain employs TRBV5-6 and TRBJ1-4; D gene uncertain. Germline loops: CDR1 SGHDT, CDR2 YYEEEE. The CDR3 covers 16 residues. Trimming took off 1 base at V and 0 bases at J, with 10 bases between the two ends. Here the CDR3 reads CASSLRRDSTNEKLFF. The CDR3 coding sequence is TGTGCCAGCAGCTTGAGAAGGGATTCAACTAATGAAAAACTGTTTTTT. Supplemented by reference TRBV5-6 and TRBJ1-4, the full variable domain reads DAGVTQSPTHLIKTRGQQVTLRCSPKSGHDTVSWYQQALGQGPQFIFQYYEEEERQRGNFPDRFSGHQFPNYSSELNVNALLLGDSALYLCASSLRRDSTNEKLFFGSGTQLSVL.

V is TRBV9 and J is TRBJ2-3; 16 bases agree with TRBD2. The CDR3 sequence is 18 residues long. Looked up from germline, CDR1 is SGDLS and CDR2 is YYNGEE. V shed 0 bases, J shed 5 bases, and the junction held 6 bases outside the gene matches. The CDR3 DNA sequence: TGTGCCAGCAGCGTAGGAGGGGGACTAGCGGGAGGGGAAGATACGCAGTATTTT. Translation: CASSVGGGLAGGEDTQYF.

The V call is TRBV19, the J call TRBJ2-5; 8 bases are a match to TRBD2. V trimming: 4 bases; J trimming: 5 bases; junction bases outside the gene matches: 12. Looked up from germline, CDR1 is LNHDA and CDR2 is SQIVND (reference sequence). This CDR3 has 16 amino acids. CDR3 loop: CASSKGLAGFLETQYF. Written as DNA, the CDR3 is TGTGCCAGTAGTAAGGGGTTAGCGGGATTTCTGGAGACCCAGTACTTC.

V gene TRBV6-5 combines with J gene TRBJ1-3; D gene unclear. Germline V gene lookup returns CDR1 MNHEY and CDR2 SVGAGI. This CDR3 spans 16 amino acids. The V gene lost 0 bases and the J gene lost 4 bases, with 13 bases spanning the gap. The CDR3 loop is CASSYSFRLTGNTIYF. CDR3 bases: TGTGCCAGCAGTTACTCATTCCGGTTAACGGGAAACACCATATATTTT.

This chain connects TRBV27 to TRBJ1-6, with no clear D. This CDR3 has 15 residues. CDR1 and CDR2 from the germline V gene are MNHEY and SMNVEV (reference sequence). Deletions cut 3 bases from V and 4 bases from J, with 10 bases between. The CDR3 spells CASSFSPYYNSPLHF. CDR3 bases: TGTGCCAGCAGTTTTTCCCCCTATTATAATTCACCCCTCCACTTT.

In DNA form, the CDR3 reads TGTGCCAGCAGCCTGGGACAGGCGAATGGAGAGACCCAGTACTTC. Protein sequence: CASSLGQANGETQYF. The chain couples TRBV2 to TRBJ2-5; 8 nucleotides agree with TRBD1. V shed 6 bases, J shed 4 bases, and the junction held 10 bases outside the gene matches. The CDR3 loop spans 15 amino acids. Germline V CDR1 and CDR2: SNHLY, FYNNEI.

The chain employs TRBV4-2 and TRBJ1-4; D is ambiguous. CDR3 length: 14 amino acids. V gave up 4 bases and J gave up 5 bases, with 11 bases separating them. The germline V gene has CDR1 LGHNA and CDR2 YNFKEQ. CDR3 residues: CASSPPMTNEKLFF. Written as DNA, the CDR3 is TGTGCCAGCAGCCCGCCCATGACCAATGAAAAACTGTTTTTT.

The chain joins TRBV9 to TRBJ2-3; 14 bases match TRBD2. Germline CDR1 and CDR2: SGDLS and YYNGEE. CDR3 length: 15 amino acids. J gave up 4 bases and V 7 bases, and 5 bases lay outside the gene matches. The chain's CDR3 is CASGGLAGVADTQYF. In nucleotides, the CDR3 is TGTGCCAGCGGGGGACTAGCGGGAGTCGCAGATACGCAGTATTTT.

Regarding this clone: This sample includes further DNA sequences coding for the same CDR3. This chain joins TRBV28 and TRBJ1-1; D might be TRBD1 (5 bases). Germline CDR1 reads MDHEN; CDR2 reads SYDVKM. Trimming pared 2 bases from V and 4 bases from J, leaving 11 bases between. The CDR3 is 14 residues long. CDR3 nucleotide sequence: TGTGCCAGCAGTTTAGGTGGGGGTTTCACTGAAGCTTTCTTT. This gives the protein CASSLGGGFTEAFF.

This clone appeared a single time. The V call is TRBV18, the J call TRBJ2-7, with D possibly TRBD1 on 6 matching bases. Germline V gene data show CDR1 as KGHSH and CDR2 as LQKENI. V lost 0 bases and J lost 2, with 11 bases in between. The CDR3 has 15 residues. This CDR3 is CASSPPGRQAYEQYF. The CDR3, as DNA: TGTGCCAGCTCACCACCGGGGAGACAGGCCTACGAGCAGTACTTC.